This TCR beta chain was sequenced for a study of shared clonotypes between healthy human individuals (dated by TCRdb to 2018 to 2021). About the investigation overall: The cohort included three men and a couple of women between 18 and 49 years of age. For each donor, three plates each were used for CD4 naive and CD4 memory, two plates were used for CD8 naive, and one plate was used for CD8 memory. To estimate repertoire size and how much clonotypes are shared between individuals, the study performed deep sequencing of blood TCR repertoires from five healthy adults. Different laboratories and diverse techniques were used to prepare libraries and sequence TCR repertoires, to increase sequencing depth and limit assay-specific biases. Leukapheresis yielded between about 0.94 and 10 billion PBMCs per donor.

General study outcomes and caveats: Compared with non-shared clonotypes, clonotypes shared by all four sorted-subset donors had higher generation probabilities. Across a few donors, roughly 5% of naive CD4, 3% to 4% of naive CD8, approximately 2.5% of memory CD4, and over 0.35% of memory CD8 clonotypes were shared. Pairwise subsampling indicated that sequencing depth was expected to affect the degree of clonotype sharing among donors. Because the study included only a small number of donors, the genetic and exposure-history diversity represented was limited. Naive subsets generally had larger estimated clonotype richness than memory subsets did. Rarefaction of sorted-subset datasets indicated incomplete sequencing despite the large sequencing depth. Sampling was limited to blood, and TCR repertoires in tissue likely differ from TCR repertoires in blood.

The donors were healthy, HIV-negative adults with no recently reported acute infections or vaccinations. Every donor was a Caucasian adult residing in Nashville, Tennessee, USA. Magnetic negative selection was used to enrich CD4+ T cells, after which naive cells were positively selected on CD45RA and the negative fraction became the memory subset. Blood was obtained by leukapheresis, after which PBMCs were separated by Ficoll-Histopaque density gradient centrifugation and cryopreserved in liquid nitrogen vapor phase. Purity and quantity of every magnetically sorted T cell population were checked by analytical flow cytometry. Genomic DNA was isolated from every sorted fraction and measured by UV absorbance on a Nanodrop 2000c. Using the deep immunoSEQ assay, multiplex PCR amplified TCR CDR3 regions from genomic DNA. Extracted genomic DNA from each cell subset was distributed evenly across all wells of several immunoSEQ 96-well plates, and each plate was treated as a replicate. For sorted subsets, 150 to 200 ng genomic DNA, equal to about 30,000 T cell genomes, was loaded into each replicate PCR. Purified libraries were measured with a Qubit 3.0 fluorometer, size-checked on a Bioanalyzer 2100, and measured again with the KAPA Library Quantification kit. Every immunoSEQ 96-well plate was sequenced on a separate single-read 150-cycle Illumina NextSeq 550 flow cell. On the authors' methods: Because the immunoSEQ output held only junctional sequences and lacked quality scores, the filtering could not match the filtering applied to full-length reads. To assign V/J genes and CDR3, sequences were annotated using PyIR, a Python wrapper for IgBLAST v1.9, with IMGT germline references. Reads were filtered out if the reads had weak V/J assignments (E-value above 1e-6), no CDR3, stop codons, out-of-frame junctions, or ambiguous translated residues. V3J clonotypes were defined as sequences sharing an identical inferred V gene, J gene, and CDR3 amino acid sequence. Percentage overlap between repertoires was calculated by dividing the number of shared unique clonotypes by the size of the smaller repertoire. RTK rarefaction, the Chao1 estimator, and Recon v2.1 estimates of unobserved clonotypes were used to assess repertoire richness. Generation probabilities for all TCRbeta clonotypes obtained by the gDNA method from several donors were computed using OLGA. What TCRdb holds here is the immuneACCESS table cut down to in-frame rearrangements. Part of the clones is not present; checked against another copy, under half of the missing clones reflect an unresolved V gene, and the others are unexplained. The DNA gave D and trimming, while V, J and clone size come from that table. Recorded for this sample are about 2.5 million clones; around 90% of them occurred a single time. About 0.36% of the sample goes to the ten largest clones.

A note on this clone: What antigen it recognizes has not been identified. The record has no base qualities; no much larger clone is one base away.

This receptor was identified in a man aged 18-30 years in good health. Some clones in this sample may be carry-over from other donors' samples. The sequenced sample consisted of naive CD4+ T cells from PBMCs. The cell subset or site tag for this specimen amounts to: CD45RA+ positively selected.

The nucleotides are TGTGCCAGCAGTCTAAACTACGAGCAGTACTTC. It specifies CASSLNYEQYF. The V and J genes are TRBV2 and TRBJ2-7; no D gene call is confident. V is pared back by 5 bases and J by 3 bases, with 5 bases lying between the germline termini. The germline V gene specifies SNHLY as CDR1 and FYNNEI as CDR2. The CDR3, from cysteine to phenylalanine, totals 11 residues. The entry retains the CDR3 DNA only, 33 bases that are in frame from base 1.